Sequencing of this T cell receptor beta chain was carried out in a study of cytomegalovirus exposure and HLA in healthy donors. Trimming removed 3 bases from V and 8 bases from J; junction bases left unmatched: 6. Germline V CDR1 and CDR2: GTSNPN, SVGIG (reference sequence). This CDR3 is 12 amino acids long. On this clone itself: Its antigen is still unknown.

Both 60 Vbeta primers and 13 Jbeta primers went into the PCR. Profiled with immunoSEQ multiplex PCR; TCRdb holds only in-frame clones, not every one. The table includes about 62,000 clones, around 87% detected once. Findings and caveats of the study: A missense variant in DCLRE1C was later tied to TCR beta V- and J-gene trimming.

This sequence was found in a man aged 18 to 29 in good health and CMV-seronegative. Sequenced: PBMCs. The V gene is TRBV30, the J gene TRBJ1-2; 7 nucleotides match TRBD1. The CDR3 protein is CAWRGDRVGYTF. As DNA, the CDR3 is TGTGCCTGGAGGGGCGACAGGGTGGGCTACACCTTC.